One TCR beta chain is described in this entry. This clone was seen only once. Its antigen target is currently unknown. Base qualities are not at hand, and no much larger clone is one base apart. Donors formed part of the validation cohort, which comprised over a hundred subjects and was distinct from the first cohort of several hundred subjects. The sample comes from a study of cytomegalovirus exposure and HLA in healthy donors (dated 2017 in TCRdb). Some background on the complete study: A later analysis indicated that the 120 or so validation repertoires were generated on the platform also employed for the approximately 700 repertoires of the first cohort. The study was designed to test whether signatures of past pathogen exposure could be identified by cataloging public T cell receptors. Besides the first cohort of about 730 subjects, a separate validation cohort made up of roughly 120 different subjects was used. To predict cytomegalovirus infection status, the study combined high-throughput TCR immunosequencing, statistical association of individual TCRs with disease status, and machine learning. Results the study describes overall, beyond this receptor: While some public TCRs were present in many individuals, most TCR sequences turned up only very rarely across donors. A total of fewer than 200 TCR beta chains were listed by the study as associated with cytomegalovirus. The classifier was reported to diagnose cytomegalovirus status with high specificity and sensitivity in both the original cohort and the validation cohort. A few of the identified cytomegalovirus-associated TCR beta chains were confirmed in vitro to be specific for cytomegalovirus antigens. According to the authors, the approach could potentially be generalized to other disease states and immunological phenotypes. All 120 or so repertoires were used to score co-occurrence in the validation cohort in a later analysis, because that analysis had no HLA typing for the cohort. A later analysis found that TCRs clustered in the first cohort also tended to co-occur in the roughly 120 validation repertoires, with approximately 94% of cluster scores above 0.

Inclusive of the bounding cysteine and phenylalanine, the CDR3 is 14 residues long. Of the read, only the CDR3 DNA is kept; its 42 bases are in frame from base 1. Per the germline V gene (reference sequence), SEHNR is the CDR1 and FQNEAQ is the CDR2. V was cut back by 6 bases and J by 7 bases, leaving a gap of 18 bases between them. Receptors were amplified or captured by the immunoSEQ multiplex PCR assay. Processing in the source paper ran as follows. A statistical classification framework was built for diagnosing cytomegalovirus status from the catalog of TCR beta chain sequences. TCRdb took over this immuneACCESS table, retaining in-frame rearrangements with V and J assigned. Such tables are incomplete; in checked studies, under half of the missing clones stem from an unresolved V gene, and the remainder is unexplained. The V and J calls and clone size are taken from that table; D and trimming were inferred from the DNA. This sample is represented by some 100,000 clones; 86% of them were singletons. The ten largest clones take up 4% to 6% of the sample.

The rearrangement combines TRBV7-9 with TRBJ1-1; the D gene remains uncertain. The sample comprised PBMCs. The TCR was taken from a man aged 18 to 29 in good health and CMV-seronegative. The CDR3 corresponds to CASSLGSSGSEAFF. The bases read TGTGCCAGCAGTCTAGGTAGTTCGGGGAGTGAAGCTTTCTTT.